The clone carrying this TCR beta chain showed up just once. TCRdb keeps only in-frame clones here, not all; method: immunoSEQ multiplex PCR. The sample has about 55,000 clones, around 83% seen once; the top ten hold around 1.9%. The source of the sample is a study of blood T cell repertoires in COVID-19. V lost 6 bases and J lost 6; bases outside the gene matches: 8. Germline CDR1 LNHDA, CDR2 SQIVND (reference sequence). The CDR3 covers 15 residues. V is TRBV19 and J is TRBJ1-1; 12 bases fit TRBD1. The sequenced material came from peripheral blood. This clonotype was obtained from a woman aged 55-69 years with acute or convalescent COVID-19. The CDR3 DNA reads TGTGCCAGTAGGAACGCGGGACAGGGGGCCGCTGAAGCTTTCTTT. Protein sequence: CASRNAGQGAAEAFF.